These 27 T cell receptor beta chains were all obtained from the same sample, sequenced in a study of blood T cell repertoires in COVID-19. Profiled with immunoSEQ multiplex PCR; TCRdb holds only in-frame clones, not every one. The sample includes about 130,000 clones, 84% of them seen just once. The specimen was peripheral blood. The receptor source for this set is a woman aged 55-69 years with acute or convalescent COVID-19.

CDR3 protein: CASSISAGFNEKLFF. The CDR3 DNA sequence: TGTGCCAGTAGTATCTCGGCAGGGTTTAATGAAAAACTGTTTTTT. The rearrangement uses TRBV19 and TRBJ1-4, with D possibly being TRBD1 (5 bases). CDR1 LNHDA and CDR2 SQIVND come from the germline V gene (reference sequence). Trimming shortened V by 3 bases and J by 4 bases, and 12 bases separated the two germline ends. This CDR3 is 15 amino acids long.

Here the CDR3 DNA reads TGTGCCAGCAGCTTAGCCGACCGAGTCAGGTCACCCCTCCACTTT. Translation gives CASSLADRVRSPLHF. This sequence joins TRBV7-2 and TRBJ1-6; D unclear. The CDR3 runs to 15 residues. Germline V gene lookup returns CDR1 SGHTA and CDR2 FQGNSA. Trimming shortened V by 0 bases and J by 10 bases, and 13 bases separated the two germline ends.

The chain recombines TRBV5-4 with TRBJ1-1; D is perhaps TRBD1 (6 bases). CDR3 length: 15 residues. The V gene's germline CDR1 is SGHNT and CDR2 YYREEE (reference sequence). The V and J ends lost 3 bases and 0 bases respectively, with 12 bases between them. CDR3 protein: CASSSPRGMNTEAFF. The DNA of the CDR3 is TGTGCCAGCAGCTCTCCCAGGGGTATGAACACTGAAGCTTTCTTT.

The chain employs TRBV5-6 and TRBJ2-7, with 9 bases fitting TRBD1. Trimming removed 5 bases from V and 6 bases from J; junction bases left unmatched: 15. The length of the CDR3 is 16 residues. From germline, CDR1 is SGHDT and CDR2 YYEEEE. CDR3 loop: CASSPNPTGQGVEQYV. The CDR3 nucleotides are TGTGCCAGCAGTCCCAATCCGACGGGACAGGGAGTCGAGCAGTACGTC.

CDR3 protein: CASSPAGGLEQYF. The CDR3 DNA follows: TGCGCCAGCAGCCCGGCCGGGGGACTAGAGCAGTATTTT. The chain recombines TRBV10-1 with TRBJ2-3; 8 bases are shared with TRBD2. Germline CDR1 and CDR2: WNHNN and SYGVQD (reference sequence). V shed 6 bases, J shed 11 bases, and the junction held 10 bases outside the gene matches. The CDR3 contains 13 residues.

The chain links TRBV7-2 to TRBJ1-1; D gene uncertain. This CDR3 has 15 residues. Germline V gene sequence: CDR1 SGHTA, CDR2 FQGNSA. The germline V and J ends were trimmed by 5 bases and 3 bases, with 16 bases remaining between them. CDR3 sequence (DNA): TGTGCCAGCAGCCCTTTAACGGGGAGCTACACTGAAGCTTTCTTT. It translates to CASSPLTGSYTEAFF.

J is TRBJ2-3 and V is TRBV4-1; 8 bases line up with TRBD2. The CDR3 length is 18 residues. In germline, CDR1 is MGHRA, CDR2 YSYEKL. V gave up 1 base and J gave up 5 bases; unmatched junction bases: 14. The CDR3 bases are TGCGCCAGCAGCCAAGGTGCGATCGGGCGGGGGGCCGTAGATACGCAGTATTTT. Amino acids: CASSQGAIGRGAVDTQYF.

The V and J genes are TRBV20-1 and TRBJ1-6; TRBD1 is a possible D gene (5 bases). Germline loops: CDR1 DFQATT, CDR2 SNEGSKA (reference sequence). The CDR3 is made up of 14 amino acids. Trimming pared 3 bases from V and 9 bases from J, leaving 15 bases between. CDR3 in DNA: TGCAGTGCTAGTGGGCAGGGCGGCGGTTCACCCCTCCACTTT. Protein: CSASGQGGGSPLHF.

To note about this clone: The same CDR3 arises from other DNA sequences in this sample as well. The rearrangement uses TRBV5-1 and TRBJ2-3; a weak D match, TRBD1 (5 bases). Germline V lookup: CDR1 SGHRS, CDR2 YFSETQ. V lost 2 bases to trimming and J lost 1 base, with 5 bases between them. This CDR3 contains 13 residues. CDR3 region: CASSLQGTDTQYF. The CDR3 region has the DNA TGCGCCAGCAGCTTACAGGGCACAGATACGCAGTATTTT.

This clone was seen a handful of times. V is TRBV5-4 and J is TRBJ1-2; possible D gene TRBD1, 6 bases. V lost 5 bases and J 8 bases, leaving 16 bases between the germline ends. In germline, CDR1 is SGHNT, CDR2 YYREEE (reference sequence). The CDR3 totals 13 residues. The CDR3 bases are TGTGCCAGCAGTCCGGAGCAGGGGCGCGGCTACACCTTC. It translates to CASSPEQGRGYTF.

This clone was seen only a few times. CDR3 protein: CASSFRESYGYTF. CDR3 DNA: TGCGCCAGCAGCTTCAGGGAAAGCTATGGCTACACCTTC. The rearrangement uses TRBV5-1 and TRBJ1-2; a possible D gene is TRBD1 (5 bases). CDR3 length: 13 amino acids. CDR1 SGHRS and CDR2 YFSETQ come from the germline V gene. The V gene lost 2 bases and the J gene lost 4 bases, with 9 bases spanning the gap.

The rearrangement joins TRBV2 to TRBJ1-1; a weak D match, TRBD1 (6 bases). V was clipped by 1 base and J by 5 bases, with 11 bases between them. The CDR3 length is 14 residues. Germline V CDR1 and CDR2: SNHLY, FYNNEI. The CDR3 region is CASSEEGVVTEAFF. The CDR3 bases are TGTGCCAGCAGTGAAGAGGGGGTAGTTACTGAAGCTTTCTTT.

This clone came up once. This chain connects TRBV2 to TRBJ2-1; D is possibly TRBD1 (5 bases). CDR1 is SNHLY and CDR2 is FYNNEI in the germline V gene. Trimming pared 8 bases from V and 12 bases from J, leaving 26 bases between. The CDR3 sequence is 15 residues long. The CDR3 here is CASPSRNKDSDGQFF. CDR3 nucleotides: TGTGCCAGCCCCTCCCGAAACAAAGACAGTGACGGGCAGTTCTTC.

The CDR3 reads CASSPTGTALGYTF. DNA for the CDR3: TGTGCCAGCAGTCCGACAGGAACCGCTTTGGGCTACACCTTC. The rearrangement uses TRBV6-5 and TRBJ1-2, with D perhaps matching TRBD1 (6 bases). Trimming took off 5 bases at V and 8 bases at J, with 18 bases between the two ends. The CDR3 is made up of 14 amino acids. Germline V gene data show CDR1 as MNHEY and CDR2 as SVGAGI.

The J gene is TRBJ1-3, the V gene TRBV25-1, with D perhaps matching TRBD1 (6 bases). CDR3 size: 16 residues. Germline-derived CDR1 and CDR2 are MGHDK and SYGVNS. V lost 2 bases to trimming and J lost 1 base, with 12 bases between them. The CDR3 reads CASSEPQTGSGNTIYF. CDR3 in DNA: TGTGCCAGCAGTGAACCCCAGACAGGATCTGGAAACACCATATATTTT.

The V and J genes are TRBV2 and TRBJ1-4; D might be TRBD1 (6 bases). This CDR3 is 15 amino acids long. V dropped 6 bases and J dropped 8 bases, with 19 bases sitting between them. Germline V gene lookup returns CDR1 SNHLY and CDR2 FYNNEI. The CDR3 loop is CASSPFVGAREKLFF. The CDR3 DNA follows: TGTGCCAGCAGCCCCTTCGTGGGGGCGCGAGAAAAACTGTTTTTT.

In regard to this clone: A much larger clone differs by one base, so this may be a read error. The sample has other DNA sequences that encode this CDR3 too. The V call is TRBV5-1, the J call TRBJ1-2, with 9 bases lining up with TRBD1. CDR3 length equals 15 residues. The J segment lost 4 bases and the V segment lost 4 bases, leaving 8 bases of the junction unmatched. Germline CDR1 and CDR2: SGHRS and YFSETQ. The CDR3 loop reads CASSPGGTGTYGYTF. The CDR3 DNA reads TGCGCCAGCAGCCCCGGGGGGACAGGGACCTATGGCTACACCTTC.

V and J are TRBV3-1 (or the pseudogene TRBV3-2) and TRBJ1-1; TRBD1 matches at 8 bases. The germline CDR1 and CDR2 sequences are LGHDT and YNNKEL (reference sequence). Trimming cost V 6 bases and J 4 bases; bases outside gene matches: 7. This CDR3 spans 14 amino acids. CDR3 sequence (DNA): TGTGCCAGCAGTCTTGGGACAGGAATCACTGAAGCTTTCTTT. Its protein is CASSLGTGITEAFF.

For this clone: Within the sample, other DNA sequences also encode this same CDR3. The chain joins TRBV12-5 to TRBJ1-2; perhaps TRBD1 as D (5 bases). The V end lost 5 bases, the J end lost 3 bases, and 10 bases lay between the germline ends. The CDR3 spans 13 residues. From germline, CDR1 is LGHNT and CDR2 FRNRAP. The CDR3 DNA reads TGTGCTAGTGGTCTCCAGACAGACTATGGCTACACCTTC. The encoded protein is CASGLQTDYGYTF.

This chain uses TRBV6-5 with TRBJ1-2; 11 bases are a match to TRBD1. Trimming removed 6 bases from V and 8 bases from J; junction bases left unmatched: 5. Germline CDR1 reads MNHEY; CDR2 reads SVGAGI. The CDR3 sequence is 13 residues long. The DNA for the CDR3 is TGTGCCAGCAGGGACAGGGGGCAGGCGGGCTACACCTTC. Its protein is CASRDRGQAGYTF.

With regard to this clone: The same CDR3 arises from other DNA sequences in this sample as well. The chain has TRBV9 and TRBJ1-1; D may be TRBD1 (5 bases). The length of the CDR3 is 13 residues. Trimming pared 0 bases from V and 3 bases from J, leaving 6 bases between. Per the germline V gene, CDR1 is SGDLS and CDR2 is YYNGEE. CDR3 bases: TGTGCCAGCAGCGTAGGGGGGGACACTGAAGCTTTCTTT. It yields the protein CASSVGGDTEAFF.

The chain links TRBV5-1 to TRBJ1-2, with a possible D match to TRBD1 (6 bases). Per germline, CDR1 SGHRS and CDR2 YFSETQ. V was shortened by 4 bases and J by 7 bases, with 11 bases between the two germline ends. The CDR3 length is 12 residues. The CDR3 loop is CASSGLRGGYTF. CDR3 nucleotide sequence: TGCGCCAGCAGCGGACTCAGGGGTGGCTACACCTTC.

This chain joins TRBV24-1 and TRBJ2-5, with TRBD2 matching over 8 bases. There are 15 residues in the CDR3. V dropped 3 bases and J dropped 4; count of bases not matched to a gene: 6. CDR1 KGHDR and CDR2 SFDVKD come from the germline V gene. The CDR3 DNA reads as TGTGCCACCAGTGATACGGGCGGGGGGCTAGAGACCCAGTACTTC. Translation gives CATSDTGGGLETQYF.

The gene calls are TRBV6-1 and TRBJ1-2; 10 bases are shared with TRBD1. Germline loops: CDR1 MNHNS, CDR2 SASEGT. This CDR3 contains 12 residues. J was trimmed by 11 bases and V by 6 bases; bases with no gene match: 6. In nucleotides, the CDR3 is TGTGCCAGCAGGGGAGACAGGGGGCATTACACCTTC. Its protein is CASRGDRGHYTF.

This clone was detected only a few times. The genes are TRBV7-9 and TRBJ1-2, with 8 bases identical to TRBD1. This CDR3 contains 12 residues. Trimming took 5 bases from V and 6 from J; bases not matched to a gene: 2. The germline CDR1 and CDR2 sequences are SEHNR and FQNEAQ (reference sequence). This CDR3 is CASSQTGDGYTF. The DNA of the CDR3 is TGTGCCAGCAGCCAGACAGGGGATGGCTACACCTTC.

This clone was recorded only once. The chain uses TRBV10-2 and TRBJ1-1; D unresolved. Trimming shortened V by 0 bases and J by 4 bases, and 9 bases separated the two germline ends. Germline-derived CDR1 and CDR2 are WSHSY and SAAADI. The CDR3 sequence is 14 residues long. CDR3 residues: CASSESDFPTEAFF. The CDR3 DNA follows: TGCGCCAGCAGTGAGTCGGACTTCCCCACTGAAGCTTTCTTT.

This rearrangement joins TRBV6-1 to TRBJ1-1; D unclear. The CDR3 is 14 residues long. CDR1 and CDR2 from the germline V gene are MNHNS and SASEGT. The V end lost 3 bases, the J end lost 1 base, and 9 bases lay between the germline ends. CDR3 bases: TGTGCCAGCAGTGATTTCCTCCGGAACACTGAAGCTTTCTTT. It yields the protein CASSDFLRNTEAFF.